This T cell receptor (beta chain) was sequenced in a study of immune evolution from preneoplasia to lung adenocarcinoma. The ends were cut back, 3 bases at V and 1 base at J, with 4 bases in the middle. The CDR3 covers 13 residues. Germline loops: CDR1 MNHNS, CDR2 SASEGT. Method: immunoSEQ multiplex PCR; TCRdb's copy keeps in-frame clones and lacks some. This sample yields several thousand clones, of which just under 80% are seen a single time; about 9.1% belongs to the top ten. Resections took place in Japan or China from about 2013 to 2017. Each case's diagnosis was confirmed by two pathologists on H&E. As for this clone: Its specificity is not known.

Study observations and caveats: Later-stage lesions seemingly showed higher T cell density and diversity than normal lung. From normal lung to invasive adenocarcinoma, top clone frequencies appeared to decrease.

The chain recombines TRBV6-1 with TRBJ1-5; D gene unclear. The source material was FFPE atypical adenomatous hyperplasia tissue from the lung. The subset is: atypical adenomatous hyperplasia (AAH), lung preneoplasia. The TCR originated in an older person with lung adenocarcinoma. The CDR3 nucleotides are TGTGCCAGCAGTGAGACAAGCAATCAGCCCCAGCATTTT. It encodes CASSETSNQPQHF.